The 2 T cell receptor beta chains in this list originate from one sample, sequenced in a study of response to subunit inactivated influenza vaccine. TCRdb re-derived calls from the RT-PCR reads in MiXCR, one entry per CDR3 protein. The table lists some 500,000 distinct CDR3 sequences, around 25% of them singletons. Source: CD4+ T cells sorted from PBMCs, taken 5 to 6 days after vaccination. All receptors come from a man aged 45-65 years who received an inactivated influenza vaccine.

The chain has TRBV12-3 or TRBV12-4 and TRBJ1-3; a possible D gene is TRBD1 (6 bases). The CDR3 is made up of 13 amino acids. Trimming removed 9 bases from V and 0 bases from J, with 9 bases in between. CDR3 bases: TGTGCCAGTAGGACAGTCTCTGGAAACACCATATATTTT. Residues: CASRTVSGNTIYF.

This rearrangement joins TRBV7-9 to TRBJ2-7; 9 bases are shared with TRBD1. V dropped 5 bases and J dropped 4; count of bases not matched to a gene: 9. CDR3 length equals 15 residues. Looked up from germline, CDR1 is SEHNR and CDR2 is FQNEAQ (reference sequence). The CDR3 sequence: CASSPRGTGIYEQYF. The DNA for the CDR3 is TGTGCCAGCAGCCCCCGGGGGACAGGGATATACGAGCAGTACTTC.